These T cell receptor beta chains were read from a single sample in a study of identifying expanded T cells in peripheral blood. Sequenced by immunoSEQ multiplex PCR; TCRdb stores in-frame clones only, minus some. Among more than 90,000 clones listed, 87% were seen once. Material: blood. The receptors derive from a person aged 18-70 years in good health. Both conserved end residues are part of each CDR3. A D gene is named only where the DNA matches it firmly. Clone size, where shown, is once, few, many, or a class for clones that have expanded.

TRBJ2-7 | 15 | TRBV27 | . | . | CASSLSWLSSYEQYF | TGTGCCAGCAGTTTATCGTGGCTCTCCTCCTACGAGCAGTACTTC
TRBJ1-2 | 15 | TRBV7-9 | . | . | CASSYTGYLDYGYTF | TGTGCCAGCAGTTACACAGGGTACCTAGACTATGGCTACACCTTC
TRBJ2-2 | 16 | TRBV7-2 | . | . | CASSRFRELRTGELFF | TGTGCCAGCAGCCGATTCAGGGAGCTGCGAACCGGGGAGCTGTTTTTT
TRBJ1-2 | 15 | TRBV27 | . | . | CASTNRSGGLRGYTF | TGTGCCAGCACTAACCGCTCTGGAGGGTTGCGCGGCTACACCTTC
TRBJ1-5 | 14 | TRBV18 | . | . | CASSSEGQDEPQHF | TGTGCCAGCTCATCAGAGGGCCAGGACGAGCCCCAGCATTTT
TRBJ1-5 | 16 | TRBV19 | . | . | CASSIQYGGWDQPQHF | TGTGCCAGTAGTATACAGTATGGGGGGTGGGATCAGCCCCAGCATTTT
TRBJ2-5 | 15 | TRBV7-6 | . | TRBD1 | CASRPDRVREGTQYF | TGTGCCAGCAGACCGGACAGGGTTCGAGAAGGGACCCAGTACTTC
TRBJ1-1 | 15 | TRBV15 | . | . | CATSPKYGRNTEAFF | TGTGCCACCAGCCCTAAGTATGGGCGGAACACTGAAGCTTTCTTT
TRBJ1-4 | 16 | TRBV4-3 | . | . | CASSQDSGEPRAELFF | TGCGCCAGCAGCCAAGATTCCGGGGAACCTAGGGCGGAACTGTTTTTT
TRBJ2-7 | 15 | TRBV2 | . | . | CASSPPNRERYEQYF | TGTGCCAGCAGTCCACCTAACAGGGAGAGGTACGAGCAGTACTTC
TRBJ1-5 | 20 | TRBV21-1 | . | . | CASSKALEGKANGGNQPQHF | TGTGCCAGCAGCAAAGCGTTAGAAGGGAAGGCTAATGGGGGCAATCAGCCCCAGCATTTT
TRBJ1-1 | 14 | TRBV2 | . | . | CASRETIANTEAFF | TGTGCCAGCAGAGAGACAATCGCGAACACTGAAGCTTTCTTT
TRBJ2-5 | 15 | TRBV13 | once | TRBD1 | CASSIRQGWQETQYF | TGTGCCAGCAGCATTAGACAGGGGTGGCAAGAGACCCAGTACTTC
TRBJ2-5 | 16 | TRBV28 | . | TRBD2 | CASRETSGGPQETQYF | TGTGCCAGCAGGGAGACTAGCGGGGGCCCCCAAGAGACCCAGTACTTC
TRBJ1-6 | 14 | TRBV5-4 | . | . | CASSPGSYNSPLHF | TGTGCCAGCAGTCCCGGCAGCTATAATTCACCCCTCCACTTT
TRBJ2-7 | 17 | TRBV5-5 | . | . | CASSFLFRQGGSYEQYF | TGTGCCAGCAGCTTCCTGTTCCGGCAGGGTGGATCCTACGAGCAGTACTTC
TRBJ2-5 | 13 | TRBV11-2 | once | . | CASSFGPLETQYF | TGTGCCAGCAGCTTCGGACCCCTAGAGACCCAGTACTTC
TRBJ2-1 | 13 | TRBV11-2 | . | . | CASSPSSYNEQFF | TGTGCCAGCAGCCCTAGCTCCTACAATGAGCAGTTCTTC
TRBJ2-7 | 16 | TRBV7-2 | . | TRBD1 | CASSFGTGVRSYEQYF | TGTGCCAGCAGCTTCGGGACAGGGGTACGATCCTACGAGCAGTACTTC
TRBJ2-1 | 19 | TRBV7-9 | . | . | CASSRMGQPDWGGDNEQFF | TGTGCCAGCAGCCGCATGGGACAGCCTGACTGGGGGGGAGACAATGAGCAGTTCTTC
TRBJ2-2 | 16 | TRBV5-1 | . | . | CASSLEGLAYTGELFF | TGCGCCAGCAGTCTGGAGGGGCTAGCTTACACCGGGGAGCTGTTTTTT
TRBJ2-1 | 15 | TRBV11-2 | . | TRBD2 | CASSLGTSGGNEQFF | TGTGCCAGCAGCTTAGGGACTAGCGGGGGGAATGAGCAGTTCTTC
TRBJ1-4 | 15 | TRBV10-1 | . | . | CASSDPAATNEKLFF | TGCGCCAGCAGTGACCCGGCTGCAACTAATGAAAAACTGTTTTTT
TRBJ1-2 | 10 | TRBV20-1 | few | . | CSASHNGYTF | TGCAGTGCTAGCCACAATGGCTACACCTTC
TRBJ2-5 | 20 | TRBV29-1 | few | . | CSVGRGWGMVARGAQETQYF | TGCAGCGTTGGGAGAGGGTGGGGCATGGTCGCGCGGGGAGCCCAAGAGACCCAGTACTTC
TRBJ2-5 | 11 | TRBV6-6 | . | . | CASSSGPQFYF | TGTGCCAGCAGCTCGGGACCGCAATTCTACTTC
TRBJ1-2 | 12 | TRBV6-6 | few | . | CASSKGGYGYTF | TGTGCCAGCAGCAAGGGGGGCTACGGCTACACCTTC
TRBJ2-5 | 14 | TRBV2 | once | TRBD2 | CASSQRGGQETQYF | TGTGCCAGCAGTCAGCGGGGGGGACAAGAGACCCAGTACTTC
TRBJ1-5 | 16 | TRBV27 | . | . | CASSTDSSNSNQPQHF | TGTGCCAGCAGTACTGACAGTTCGAATAGCAATCAGCCCCAGCATTTT
TRBJ1-6 | 14 | TRBV11-2 | . | . | CASSFGDINSPLHF | TGTGCCAGCAGCTTCGGGGACATAAATTCACCCCTCCACTTT
TRBJ2-1 | 16 | TRBV7-2 | . | TRBD1 | CASSGRERDRNNEQFF | TGTGCCAGCAGCGGGAGAGAAAGGGACAGAAACAATGAGCAGTTCTTC
TRBJ2-5 | 14 | TRBV7-8 | . | . | CASSSTRGQETQYF | TGTGCCAGCAGCTCCACTCGGGGTCAAGAGACCCAGTACTTC
TRBJ1-2 | 14 | TRBV6-5 | . | TRBD1 | CASSSTGGAYGYTF | TGTGCCAGCAGTTCCACAGGGGGCGCCTATGGCTACACCTTC
TRBJ2-7 | 14 | TRBV5-5 | . | . | CASSLPGADYEQYF | TGTGCCAGCAGCCTCCCAGGGGCGGATTACGAGCAGTACTTC
TRBJ2-7 | 14 | TRBV10-3 | . | . | CAISAGTDNYEQYF | TGTGCCATCAGTGCCGGGACCGATAACTACGAGCAGTACTTC
TRBJ2-5 | 16 | TRBV15 | . | TRBD2 | CATSRGVAGEGETQYF | TGTGCCACCAGCAGAGGGGTAGCGGGGGAGGGAGAGACCCAGTACTTC
TRBJ2-2 | 18 | TRBV18 | . | TRBD2 | CASSPRENSGGGAGELFF | TGTGCCAGCTCACCCCGGGAAAACAGCGGGGGAGGCGCCGGGGAGCTGTTTTTT
TRBJ2-2 | 15 | TRBV11-2 | . | . | CASSLWQLVVGELFF | TGTGCCAGCAGCTTATGGCAGCTGGTCGTGGGGGAGCTGTTTTTT
TRBJ2-7 | 13 | TRBV28 | . | TRBD1 | CASSLAGGNEQYF | TGTGCCAGCAGTTTGGCAGGGGGCAACGAGCAGTACTTC
TRBJ2-7 | 15 | TRBV6-5 | . | TRBD2 | CASSSSSGGPYGQYF | TGTGCCAGCAGTTCGTCTAGCGGGGGGCCTTATGGGCAGTACTTC
TRBJ2-5 | 16 | TRBV7-7 | once | TRBD2 | CASSLGSGGLGETQYF | TGTGCCAGCAGCTTGGGTAGCGGGGGTTTGGGAGAGACCCAGTACTTC
TRBJ2-7 | 15 | TRBV2 | . | TRBD1 | CASSTTGESSYEQYF | TGTGCCAGCAGTACGACAGGGGAATCCTCCTACGAGCAGTACTTC
TRBJ2-1 | 17 | TRBV15 | once | TRBD2 | CATSKGTSGVGGNEQFF | TGTGCCACCAGCAAGGGGACTAGCGGGGTTGGAGGCAATGAGCAGTTCTTC
TRBJ1-1 | 13 | TRBV4-1 | . | . | CASSQGKDTEAFF | TGCGCCAGCAGCCAAGGTAAGGACACTGAAGCTTTCTTT
TRBJ2-1 | 17 | TRBV5-6 | once | TRBD2 | CASSLSTSGGAGDEQFF | TGTGCCAGCAGCTTGTCGACTAGCGGGGGGGCTGGAGATGAGCAGTTCTTC
TRBJ2-5 | 12 | TRBV7-7 | . | . | CASSSRGETQYF | TGTGCCAGCAGCTCCCGGGGAGAGACCCAGTACTTC
TRBJ1-1 | 17 | TRBV7-2 | . | . | CASRSPEKGGHVTEAFF | TGTGCCAGCAGATCTCCCGAGAAAGGGGGGCACGTCACTGAAGCTTTCTTT
TRBJ2-5 | 15 | TRBV6-6 | . | . | CASSYKILVSETQYF | TGTGCCAGCAGTTACAAGATACTTGTGTCAGAGACCCAGTACTTC
TRBJ1-2 | 13 | TRBV2 | . | . | CASSEGPSYGYTF | TGTGCCAGCAGTGAAGGCCCGAGTTATGGCTACACCTTC
TRBJ2-1 | 16 | TRBV7-2 | . | . | CASSLEAYGPYNEQFF | TGTGCCAGCAGCTTAGAGGCCTATGGGCCCTACAATGAGCAGTTCTTC
TRBJ2-3 | 15 | TRBV11-2 | . | TRBD2 | CASSLDGGGAMAQYF | TGTGCCAGCAGCTTAGATGGCGGGGGGGCCATGGCGCAGTATTTT
TRBJ2-1 | 17 | TRBV4-3 | . | . | CASSVSLSEGPYNEQFF | TGCGCCAGCAGCGTCAGTCTCAGCGAGGGCCCCTACAATGAGCAGTTCTTC
TRBJ2-5 | 20 | TRBV7-6 | . | TRBD2 | CASSPLSGLRAAGEQETQYF | TGTGCCAGCAGCCCACTCTCGGGCTTAAGGGCAGCGGGGGAGCAAGAGACCCAGTACTTC
TRBJ2-2 | 15 | TRBV6-5 | . | . | CATRTGIANTGELFF | TGTGCCACGAGGACGGGGATCGCGAACACCGGGGAGCTGTTTTTT
TRBJ2-2 | 16 | TRBV7-6 | . | . | CASSLASRLVTGELFF | TGTGCCAGCAGCTTAGCGTCGCGGCTGGTCACCGGGGAGCTGTTTTTT
TRBJ1-1 | 13 | TRBV7-7 | few | . | CASSPIPGTEAFF | TGTGCCAGCAGCCCCATTCCGGGCACTGAAGCTTTCTTT
TRBJ2-7 | 14 | TRBV4-1 | . | . | CASSQASGDYEQYF | TGCGCCAGCAGCCAAGCGTCAGGGGACTACGAGCAGTACTTC